One and the same sample provided the 22 T cell receptor beta chains below, sequenced in a study of control samples from healthy donors and cancer patients. The data were produced by immunoSEQ multiplex PCR, yet TCRdb's version contains in-frame clones alone and is incomplete. The data contain approximately 150,000 clones, less than 95% of them singletons. The sequencing input was blood. The receptor source for this set is a man aged 18 to 30 in good health.

This sequence joins TRBV10-1 and TRBJ1-6; D is undetermined. From germline, CDR1 is WNHNN and CDR2 SYGVQD (reference sequence). The CDR3 has 18 residues. Between the trimmed V and J ends, which lost 0 bases and 5 bases, there was a span of 17 bases. The CDR3 DNA follows: TGCGCCAGCAGTGAGTCGACTCGTAGAGGGATCAATAATTCACCCCTCCACTTT. It encodes CASSESTRRGINNSPLHF.

This chain uses TRBV7-2 with TRBJ2-6; D may be TRBD1 or TRBD2 (5 bases each). CDR3 length equals 14 residues. Trimming cost V 4 bases and J 10 bases, with 14 bases left between them. Germline V lookup: CDR1 SGHTA, CDR2 FQGNSA. The CDR3 bases are TGTGCCAGCAGCTCCCACGGGACGGTTAACGTCCTGACTTTC. Translation: CASSSHGTVNVLTF.

This rearrangement joins TRBV9 to TRBJ2-7; no clear D gene. The CDR3 covers 19 residues. V lost 0 bases and J lost 7, with 29 bases in between. CDR1 and CDR2 (germline): SGDLS, YYNGEE. DNA for the CDR3: TGTGCCAGCAGCGTAGTCAAGTGGGATTCTGCCAAATATGAGATGGAGCAGTACTTC. It encodes CASSVVKWDSAKYEMEQYF.

This chain links TRBV11-3 with TRBJ1-1, with D hard to call. The CDR3 is made up of 14 amino acids. Trimming stripped 5 bases from V and 8 bases from J, with 18 bases between. The germline V gene has CDR1 SGHNT and CDR2 YENEEA. CDR3 residues: CASSPKERREEAFF. The DNA for the CDR3 is TGTGCCAGCAGCCCTAAGGAGAGAAGAGAGGAAGCTTTCTTT.

The genes are TRBV6-5 and TRBJ2-2; 8 bases map to TRBD1. Germline-derived CDR1 and CDR2 are MNHEY and SVGAGI. V shed 6 bases and J 3 bases; nucleotides not matched to a gene: 6. The CDR3 spans 15 residues. CDR3 residues: CASRSGTGDTGELFF. As DNA, the CDR3 is TGTGCCAGCAGATCCGGGACAGGAGACACCGGGGAGCTGTTTTTT.

The table lists this clone with a count of one. The V call is TRBV13, the J call TRBJ1-1; possibly TRBD1 for D (5 bases). Germline-derived CDR1 and CDR2 are PRHDT and FYEKMQ (reference sequence). The CDR3 is 14 amino acids. The V end was cut by 5 bases, the J end by 10 bases, with 20 bases between. This CDR3 is CASSVNPVGGGAFF. In DNA, the CDR3 is TGTGCCAGCAGCGTCAACCCTGTGGGGGGGGGAGCTTTCTTT.

This chain uses TRBV5-1 with TRBJ1-4; 9 nucleotides agree with TRBD1. The CDR3 has 15 residues. Germline CDR1 is SGHRS and CDR2 is YFSETQ. V lost 1 base to trimming and J lost 7 bases; unmatched junction nucleotides: 5. The CDR3 coding sequence is TGCGCCAGCAGCTTGAGGACAGGGGCCGGTGAAAAACTGTTTTTT. It codes for CASSLRTGAGEKLFF.

This clone was observed a handful of times. The identical CDR3 is also encoded by other nucleotide sequences in the sample. The rearrangement links TRBV9 to TRBJ1-2; maybe TRBD1 (5 bases). In germline, CDR1 is SGDLS, CDR2 YYNGEE. Trimming left V 3 bases short and J 3 bases short, with 15 bases between. This CDR3 spans 15 amino acids. The CDR3 nucleotides read TGTGCCAGCAGCGGTCGCGGGGGGGTAGACTATGGCTACACCTTC. Its protein is CASSGRGGVDYGYTF.

This clone was observed once. The rearrangement joins TRBV4-1 to TRBJ2-2; D gene ambiguous. From germline, CDR1 is MGHRA and CDR2 YSYEKL. V was clipped by 2 bases and J by 7 bases, with 11 bases between them. The CDR3 is made up of 14 amino acids. In DNA, the CDR3 is TGCGCCAGCAGCCAAACCGACACCATCGGGGAGCTGTTTTTT. Translated: CASSQTDTIGELFF.

V is TRBV6-5 and J is TRBJ2-7, with 9 bases aligning to TRBD1. Germline V gene lookup returns CDR1 MNHEY and CDR2 SVGAGI. The CDR3 contains 16 residues. J was trimmed by 1 base and V by 2 bases; bases with no gene match: 6. The CDR3 sequence is CASSYAGTGLSYEQYF. The CDR3 DNA is TGTGCCAGCAGTTACGCCGGGACAGGGTTGTCCTACGAGCAGTACTTC.

The V and J genes are TRBV7-6 and TRBJ2-3; TRBD2 matches at 11 bases. Germline CDR1 and CDR2: SGHVS and FNYEAQ. V gave up 2 bases and J gave up 0 bases; unmatched junction bases: 7. The CDR3 contains 18 residues. CDR3 coding DNA: TGTGCCAGCAGCTTAAGGGCTAGCGGGGGGACTAGCACAGATACGCAGTATTTT. Protein product: CASSLRASGGTSTDTQYF.

CDR3 in DNA: TGCGCCAGCAGCTGGGGGACTTCGATGAACACTGAAGCTTTCTTT. Amino acid sequence: CASSWGTSMNTEAFF. This sequence joins TRBV5-1 and TRBJ1-1; weak D call: TRBD1 (5 bases). With 3 bases removed from V and 0 bases from J, the gap between germline ends came to 12 bases. CDR1 is SGHRS and CDR2 is YFSETQ in the germline V gene. This CDR3 has 15 residues. The whole variable domain, remainder taken from reference TRBV5-1 and TRBJ1-1, is KAGVTQTPRYLIKTRGQQVTLSCSPISGHRSVSWYQQTPGQGLQFLFEYFSETQRNKGNFPGRFSGRQFSNSRSEMNVSTLELGDSALYLCASSWGTSMNTEAFFGQGTRLTVV.

The CDR3 coding sequence is TGTGCCAGTAGTTTGAGACAAGGCCAAACGGGAAATGAAAAACTGTTTTTT. Its protein is CASSLRQGQTGNEKLFF. The gene calls are TRBV19 and TRBJ1-4, with D uncertain. The length of the CDR3 is 17 residues. Trimming took off 5 bases at V and 5 bases at J, with 21 bases between the two ends. The germline V gene has CDR1 LNHDA and CDR2 SQIVND (reference sequence).

The chain combines TRBV11-2 with TRBJ1-2; no clear D. This CDR3 spans 18 amino acids. Trimming removed 1 base from V and 0 bases from J, with 18 bases in between. Germline CDR1 is SGHAT and CDR2 is FQNNGV. In DNA, the CDR3 is TGTGCCAGCAGCTTAGCGTCAGAGTATGAATTGACTAACTATGGCTACACCTTC. Translated: CASSLASEYELTNYGYTF.

The J gene is TRBJ1-5, the V gene TRBV19, with D maybe TRBD1 (6 bases). The germline V gene encodes CDR1 LNHDA and CDR2 SQIVND (reference sequence). V lost 5 bases and J lost 6, with 11 bases in between. The CDR3 has 13 residues. In DNA form, the CDR3 reads TGTGCCAGTAGTCCCGACAGGTCTCAGCCCCAGCATTTT. Translated, it gives CASSPDRSQPQHF.

The chain is built from TRBV19 and TRBJ2-7; tentative D call: TRBD1 (7 bases). The V and J ends lost 5 bases and 6 bases respectively, with 11 bases between them. There are 12 residues in the CDR3. Per germline, CDR1 LNHDA and CDR2 SQIVND (reference sequence). DNA of the CDR3: TGTGCCAGTAGTTACCAGGGGGGCGAGCAGTACTTC. Translating gives CASSYQGGEQYF. The full variable domain, with the rest looked up from reference TRBV19 and TRBJ2-7, is DGGITQSPKYLFRKEGQNVTLSCEQNLNHDAMYWYRQDPGQGLRLIYYSQIVNDFQKGDIAEGYSVSREKKESFPLTVTSAQKNPTAFYLCASSYQGGEQYFGPGTRLTVT.

V is TRBV11-2 and J is TRBJ1-2; no clear D gene. Germline lookup yields CDR1 SGHAT and CDR2 FQNNGV. Trimming shortened V by 5 bases and J by 0 bases, and 7 bases separated the two germline ends. The CDR3 is 13 amino acids. Here the CDR3 reads CASSPPANYGYTF. CDR3 nucleotide sequence: TGTGCCAGCAGCCCTCCAGCTAACTATGGCTACACCTTC.

The chain couples TRBV2 to TRBJ2-2; 7 nucleotides line up with TRBD1. Germline V CDR1 and CDR2: SNHLY, FYNNEI. J was trimmed by 1 base and V by 6 bases; bases with no gene match: 2. The CDR3 runs 14 residues. The CDR3 nucleotides are TGTGCCAGCAGCAGGACAGGGAACACCGGGGAGCTGTTTTTT. Amino acids: CASSRTGNTGELFF.

The V call is TRBV30, the J call TRBJ1-2, with TRBD1 identical over 7 bases. Germline V CDR1 and CDR2: GTSNPN, SVGIG (reference sequence). J lost 4 bases, V lost 2 bases, and 13 bases had no gene match. The CDR3 has 16 amino acids. The CDR3 region has the DNA TGTGCCTGGAGTCCCGGAGGGGGCCTCGGACTCTATGGCTACACCTTC. Its protein is CAWSPGGGLGLYGYTF.

V gene TRBV30 combines with J gene TRBJ1-2; D not resolved. The ends were cut back, 0 bases at V and 2 bases at J, with 7 bases in the middle. CDR1 is GTSNPN and CDR2 is SVGIG in the germline V gene (reference sequence). CDR3 length equals 13 residues. This CDR3 is CAWSVRANYGYTF. The CDR3 DNA sequence: TGTGCCTGGAGTGTGAGGGCAAACTATGGCTACACCTTC.

The chain is built from TRBV6-5 and TRBJ2-3, with no clear D. V was pared by 2 bases and J by 0 bases, with 6 bases between. CDR3 length: 14 amino acids. Germline V lookup: CDR1 MNHEY, CDR2 SVGAGI. CDR3 DNA sequence: TGTGCCAGCAGTTACAAAGCTAGCACAGATACGCAGTATTTT. This translates into CASSYKASTDTQYF.

The V and J genes are TRBV5-6 and TRBJ1-1; D uncertain. V was pared by 1 base and J by 2 bases, with 9 bases between. The CDR3 is 14 residues long. Germline CDR1 reads SGHDT; CDR2 reads YYEEEE. DNA of the CDR3: TGTGCCAGCAGCTTGATCGGGTTAAACACTGAAGCTTTCTTT. It is translated as CASSLIGLNTEAFF.